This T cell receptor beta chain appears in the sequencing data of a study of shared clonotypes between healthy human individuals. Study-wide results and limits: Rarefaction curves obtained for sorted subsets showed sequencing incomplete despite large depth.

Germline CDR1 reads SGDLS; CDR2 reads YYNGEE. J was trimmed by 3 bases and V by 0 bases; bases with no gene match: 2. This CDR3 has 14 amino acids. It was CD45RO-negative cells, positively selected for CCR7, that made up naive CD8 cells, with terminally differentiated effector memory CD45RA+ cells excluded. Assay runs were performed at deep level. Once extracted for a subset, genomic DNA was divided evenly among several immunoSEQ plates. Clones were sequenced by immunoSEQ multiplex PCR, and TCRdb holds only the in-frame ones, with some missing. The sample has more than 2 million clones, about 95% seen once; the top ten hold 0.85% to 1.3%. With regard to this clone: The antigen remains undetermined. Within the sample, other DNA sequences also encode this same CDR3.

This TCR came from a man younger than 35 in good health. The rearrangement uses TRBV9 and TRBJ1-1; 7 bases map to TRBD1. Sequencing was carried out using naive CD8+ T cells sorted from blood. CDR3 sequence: CASSVEGADTEAFF. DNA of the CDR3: TGTGCCAGCAGCGTAGAGGGGGCTGACACTGAAGCTTTCTTT.